Listed below are T cell receptor beta chains from one sample, sequenced in a study of T cell responses to AZD1222 COVID-19 vaccine. TCRdb keeps only in-frame clones here, not all; method: immunoSEQ multiplex PCR. This sample has about 150,000 clones; roughly 93% occur once, and the top ten carry just under 2%. The sample in question was peripheral blood, obtained 28 days after the second AZD1222 dose. The source is an adult who received the AZD1222 COVID-19 vaccine. Both conserved end residues are part of each CDR3. Fields, in order: J gene, clone size, V gene, D gene, CDR3 length, CDR3 DNA, CDR3 protein. The D gene is left open where the match is weak. Clone sizes are given selectively: once, few, many, or a class where the clone is expanded.

TRBJ1-5	few	TRBV28	NA	18	TGTGCCAGCAGTTTCAGTTGGAGGCGGACAGCGAGCAATCAGCCCCAGCATTTT	CASSFSWRRTASNQPQHF
TRBJ2-3	NA	TRBV2	NA	14	TGTGCCAGCAGTGAAGGTGCAAGGACAGATACGCAGTATTTT	CASSEGARTDTQYF
TRBJ1-2	NA	TRBV2	NA	14	TGTGCCAGCAGTGAAGCAGGGGGGACTAGTGGCTACACCTTC	CASSEAGGTSGYTF
TRBJ2-1	NA	TRBV7-9	NA	15	TGTGCCAGCAGCTCGCTCGCGGAAATCTACAATGAGCAGTTCTTC	CASSSLAEIYNEQFF
TRBJ2-1	NA	TRBV19	NA	15	TGTGCCAGTAGTAGCGTTGGCAGGGCCTACAATGAGCAGTTCTTC	CASSSVGRAYNEQFF
TRBJ1-1	NA	TRBV7-3	NA	14	TGTGCCAGCAGCTCCGGGCAGGGGCCCACTGAAGCTTTCTTT	CASSSGQGPTEAFF
TRBJ2-7	NA	TRBV9	NA	14	TGTGCCAGCAGCGTAGGAGGGCAGGCCTACGAGCAGTACTTC	CASSVGGQAYEQYF
TRBJ1-5	NA	TRBV5-8	NA	18	TGTGCCAGCAGCTTGTTCGTCGGGGGGTCTAATAGCAATCAGCCCCAGCATTTT	CASSLFVGGSNSNQPQHF
TRBJ2-1	NA	TRBV7-2	NA	15	TGTGCCAGCAGCTTACCCCTCTTTTCCTACAATGAGCAGTTCTTC	CASSLPLFSYNEQFF
TRBJ1-1	NA	TRBV24-1	NA	13	TGTGCCACCAGTGATCGAACAGGGCGGGAAGCTTTCTTT	CATSDRTGREAFF
TRBJ2-1	once	TRBV9	TRBD2	19	TGTGCCAGCAGCGTAGGATTGACTAGCGGGAGCCGCGGGGGCAATGAGCAGTTCTTC	CASSVGLTSGSRGGNEQFF
TRBJ1-1	NA	TRBV11-1	TRBD1	15	TGTGCCAGCAGCCTGACAGGGGGAAGGCGCACTGAAGCTTTCTTT	CASSLTGGRRTEAFF
TRBJ2-4	NA	TRBV7-3	TRBD1	15	TGTGCCAGCAGCCTGGACAGGGGAGCCAAAAACATTCAGTACTTC	CASSLDRGAKNIQYF
TRBJ2-1	NA	TRBV24-1	NA	13	TGTGCCACCAGCCGGGATTCCGGGAATGAGCAGTTCTTC	CATSRDSGNEQFF
TRBJ2-7	NA	TRBV3-1/TRBV3-2	TRBD1	18	TGTGCCAGCAGCCAAGATTTCCGGCAGGGGGATGTATCCTACGAGCAGTACTTC	CASSQDFRQGDVSYEQYF
TRBJ1-1	NA	TRBV23-1	NA	15	TGCGCCAGCAGTCAAGAGGGGACGGCTGGCACTGAAGCTTTCTTT	CASSQEGTAGTEAFF
TRBJ1-4	NA	TRBV18	TRBD1	14	TGTGCCAGCTCACGACAGGGGTCTAATGAAAAACTGTTTTTT	CASSRQGSNEKLFF
TRBJ1-2	NA	TRBV6-6	NA	14	TGTGCCAGCAGGTCTGCGGCAGCCGGATATGGCTACACCTTC	CASRSAAAGYGYTF
TRBJ1-2	NA	TRBV2	NA	13	TGTGCCAGCACCCTTAGGGGGGCCTATGGCTACACCTTC	CASTLRGAYGYTF
TRBJ1-6	NA	TRBV15	TRBD1	14	TGTGCCACCCAACTCGACAGGGGTAATTCACCCCTCCACTTT	CATQLDRGNSPLHF
TRBJ1-5	once	TRBV19	NA	17	TGTGCCAGTAGCCCCATCTGGACAGCCGGGAGCAATCAGCCCCAGCATTTT	CASSPIWTAGSNQPQHF
TRBJ1-6	NA	TRBV7-3	NA	13	TGTGCCAGCAGCTTCAATCAGAATTCACCCCTCCACTTT	CASSFNQNSPLHF
TRBJ2-5	few	TRBV29-1	NA	12	TGCAGCGTTCACAGGGAGTACGAGACCCAGTACTTC	CSVHREYETQYF
TRBJ1-2	NA	TRBV12-3/TRBV12-4	NA	12	TGTGCCAGCAGTTCATCGGGGGTTGGCTACACCTTC	CASSSSGVGYTF
TRBJ2-1	NA	TRBV13	TRBD2	15	TGTGCCAGCAGCTATAGCGGGGGGGCCTACAATGAGCAGTTCTTC	CASSYSGGAYNEQFF
TRBJ2-7	NA	TRBV7-2	NA	16	TGTGCCAGCAGCTCAGGGTTCGGGGAGCTAAGGGACGAGCAGTACTTC	CASSSGFGELRDEQYF
TRBJ1-2	NA	TRBV11-2	TRBD1	15	TGTGCCAGCAGCCGACAGGGGGCAGGCCACTATGGCTACACCTTC	CASSRQGAGHYGYTF
TRBJ2-3	NA	TRBV5-1	NA	14	TGCGCCAGCAGCTTCGGCAGGGGTTACGATACGCAGTATTTT	CASSFGRGYDTQYF
TRBJ1-1	NA	TRBV18	NA	14	TGTGCCAGCTCACCTAACGAGGGGCCCACTGAAGCTTTCTTT	CASSPNEGPTEAFF
TRBJ1-2	NA	TRBV7-9	NA	16	TGTGCCAGCAGTGCGCATTCGGGGCTAGGCGACTATGGCTACACCTTC	CASSAHSGLGDYGYTF
TRBJ1-2	NA	TRBV12-3/TRBV12-4	NA	13	TGTGCCAGCAGTTTTAGCCCAGGGGAGGGCTACACCTTC	CASSFSPGEGYTF
TRBJ2-2	NA	TRBV14	TRBD1	13	TGTGCCAGCAGCCGACAGGGCATCGGGGAGCTGTTTTTT	CASSRQGIGELFF
TRBJ2-1	NA	TRBV11-2	NA	19	TGTGCCAGCAGCTTATCTTTGTTGCCGGGGGCGGGTTTTGGCAATGAGCAGTTCTTC	CASSLSLLPGAGFGNEQFF
TRBJ1-1	NA	TRBV7-6	NA	11	TGTGCTCCGGGGGGGAACACTGAAGCTTTCTTT	CAPGGNTEAFF
TRBJ2-2	NA	TRBV11-2	NA	16	TGTGCCAGCAGCTTTCTGGCAGGACCGAACACCGGGGAGCTGTTTTTT	CASSFLAGPNTGELFF
TRBJ1-1	NA	TRBV19	NA	15	TGTGCCAGTAGTATACGCGGGGGGCGAGGCACTGAAGCTTTCTTT	CASSIRGGRGTEAFF
TRBJ1-1	NA	TRBV6-1	NA	13	TGTGCCAGCAGTGACCAGGGGAACACTGAAGCTTTCTTT	CASSDQGNTEAFF
TRBJ1-2	NA	TRBV19	TRBD1	15	TGTGCCAGCCAAGAGGTAGGGACAGCTAACTATGGCTACACCTTC	CASQEVGTANYGYTF
TRBJ1-1	NA	TRBV7-3	NA	14	TGTGCCAGCAGCTTGGCCGGGGAGCGCACTGAAGCTTTCTTT	CASSLAGERTEAFF
TRBJ2-4	NA	TRBV5-5	NA	14	TGTGCCAGCATCCCGACTCTAGCCAAAAACATTCAGTACTTC	CASIPTLAKNIQYF
TRBJ1-6	NA	TRBV5-4	NA	14	TGTGCCAGCAGCTTGGAAGGATATAATTCACCCCTCCACTTT	CASSLEGYNSPLHF
TRBJ1-5	NA	TRBV2	TRBD1	15	TGTGCCAGCAGTGAGGGACAGGCCGGCAATCAGCCCCAGCATTTT	CASSEGQAGNQPQHF
TRBJ1-1	NA	TRBV27	NA	13	TGTGCCAGCAGTTTCATCGGGGAGAATGAAGCTTTCTTT	CASSFIGENEAFF
TRBJ1-1	NA	TRBV3-1/TRBV3-2	NA	17	TGTGCCAGCAGCCCAATATCGACAGTCGGTAGGAACACTGAAGCTTTCTTT	CASSPISTVGRNTEAFF
TRBJ2-2	NA	TRBV5-1	NA	16	TGCGCCAGCAGCTTGGTTGGGGTAGCGAACACCGGGGAGCTGTTTTTT	CASSLVGVANTGELFF
TRBJ2-3	once	TRBV9	NA	18	TGTGCCAGCAGCGTAGAGAGTAGGGGACATAACCCCGCAGATACGCAGTATTTT	CASSVESRGHNPADTQYF
TRBJ2-7	NA	TRBV2	TRBD1	14	TGTGCCAGCAGTGCTGGGACAGGGCCCTACGAGCAGTACTTC	CASSAGTGPYEQYF
TRBJ2-2	once	TRBV7-6	NA	15	TGTGCCAGCGTAGGATGGCGAGGTAACACCGGGGAGCTGTTTTTT	CASVGWRGNTGELFF
TRBJ2-3	once	TRBV5-1	TRBD2	16	TGCGCCAGCAGCTTGGGGCTAGCGGGGGGGACAGATACGCAGTATTTT	CASSLGLAGGTDTQYF
TRBJ1-4	NA	TRBV11-1	TRBD1	14	TGTGCCAGCAGCTTAGGCCAGGGGGCTGAAAAACTGTTTTTT	CASSLGQGAEKLFF
TRBJ1-3	NA	TRBV6-5	NA	16	TGTGCCAGCAGTTACACAGGGAAAGGATCTGGAAACACCATATATTTT	CASSYTGKGSGNTIYF